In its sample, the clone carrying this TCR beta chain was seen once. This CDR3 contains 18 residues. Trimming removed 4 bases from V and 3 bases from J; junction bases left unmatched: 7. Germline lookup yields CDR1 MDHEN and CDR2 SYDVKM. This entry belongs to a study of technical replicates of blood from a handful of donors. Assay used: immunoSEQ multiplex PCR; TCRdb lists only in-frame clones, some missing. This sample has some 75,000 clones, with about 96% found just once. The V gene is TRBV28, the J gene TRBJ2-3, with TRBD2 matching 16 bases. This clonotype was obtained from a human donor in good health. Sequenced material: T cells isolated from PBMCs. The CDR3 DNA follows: TGTGCCAGCAGTTCCGGGACTAGCGGGAGGGTAAGGACAGATACGCAGTATTTT. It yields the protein CASSSGTSGRVRTDTQYF.